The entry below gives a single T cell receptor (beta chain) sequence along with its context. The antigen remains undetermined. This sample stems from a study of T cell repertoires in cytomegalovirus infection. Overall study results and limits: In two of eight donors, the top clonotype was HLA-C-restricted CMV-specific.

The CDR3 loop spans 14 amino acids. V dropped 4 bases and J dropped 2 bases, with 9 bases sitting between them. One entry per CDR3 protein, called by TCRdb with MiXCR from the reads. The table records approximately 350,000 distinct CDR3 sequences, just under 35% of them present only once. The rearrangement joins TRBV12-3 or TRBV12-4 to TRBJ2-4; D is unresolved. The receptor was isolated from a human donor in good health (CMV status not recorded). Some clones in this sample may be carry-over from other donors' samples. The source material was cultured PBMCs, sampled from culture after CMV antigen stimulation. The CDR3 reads CASSSRITKNIQYF. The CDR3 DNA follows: TGTGCCAGCAGTTCTAGGATAACCAAAAACATTCAGTACTTC.